Each of the 2 T cell receptor beta chains below was sequenced from the same sample in a study of blood T cell repertoires in COVID-19. The table came from immunoSEQ multiplex PCR; TCRdb's copy has only in-frame clones and leaves some out. Of 210,000 or so clones in the sample, around nine tenths were seen once. Sequenced material: peripheral blood. The receptors shown here come from a woman aged 60-75 years with acute or convalescent COVID-19.

The chain employs TRBV30 and TRBJ1-2, with 9 bases lining up with TRBD1. V shed 5 bases and J 8 bases; nucleotides not matched to a gene: 6. The CDR3 is 12 amino acids. Germline loops: CDR1 GTSNPN, CDR2 SVGIG (reference sequence). CDR3 region: CAWEQGARGYTF. Here the CDR3 DNA reads TGTGCCTGGGAACAGGGGGCTCGGGGCTACACCTTC. Complete variable domain (other parts from reference TRBV30 and TRBJ1-2): SQTIHQWPATLVQPVGSPLSLECTVEGTSNPNLYWYRQAAGRGLQLLFYSVGIGQISSEVPQNLSASRPQDRQFILSSKKLLLSDSGFYLCAWEQGARGYTFGSGTRLTVV.

This sequence joins TRBV9 and TRBJ1-2; 8 bases match TRBD1. After removal of 0 bases from V and 8 bases from J, the junction contained 12 bases not matched to a gene. Per germline, CDR1 SGDLS and CDR2 YYNGEE. There are 16 residues in the CDR3. This CDR3 is CASSVALGQGGGGYTF. Here the CDR3 DNA reads TGTGCCAGCAGCGTAGCTCTAGGACAGGGCGGAGGGGGCTACACCTTC.